This T cell receptor (beta chain) was retrieved from a study of shared clonotypes between healthy human individuals. Study results and caveats: The four-donor shared clonotypes exceeded non-shared clonotypes in generation probability, with non-shared ones scoring lower.

On this clone itself: Antigen unknown.

The repertoire was sequenced with immunoSEQ multiplex PCR; TCRdb's copy has only in-frame clones and lacks some. Among 2 million to 2.5 million clones, about 94% were seen once, and the ten largest hold less than 0.15%. The source material was naive CD4+ T cells sorted from blood. Subset of the sample: CD45RA+ positively selected. The clonotype comes from a man in his late teens or twenties in good health.

The CDR3 spells CASTIQGTGGKGYTF. CDR3 in DNA: TGTGCCAGCACCATCCAAGGGACAGGGGGCAAAGGCTACACCTTC. J is TRBJ1-2 and V is TRBV28; TRBD1 matches 12 bases. The CDR3 has 15 residues. Trimming removed 7 bases from V and 8 bases from J; junction bases left unmatched: 11. Germline values: CDR1 MDHEN, CDR2 SYDVKM.